These 18 T cell receptor beta chains came from one sample sequenced in a study of T-cell memory formation after mild COVID-19. TCRdb redid the calling of the 5' RACE reads with MiXCR, one entry per CDR3 protein. The table includes about 500,000 distinct CDR3 sequences, roughly 20% detected once. Sequencing was carried out using PBMCs or a T cell subset sorted from them (not recorded which). These receptors were taken from an adult woman who had mild COVID-19 (a few samples of this study predate the infection). Cell type and time point are not known.

The V call is TRBV6-5, the J call TRBJ1-3; 8 bases are shared with TRBD1. The ends lost 5 bases at V and 3 bases at J; junction bases unmatched: 6. CDR3 length equals 15 residues. The V gene's germline CDR1 is MNHEY and CDR2 SVGAGI. The DNA for the CDR3 is TGTGCCAGCAGTAACCAGGGGGCGAGTGGAAACACCATATATTTT. Translated: CASSNQGASGNTIYF.

As regards this clonotype: The junction differs from germline at one of its ends, possibly a read error. The rearrangement uses TRBV7-7 and TRBJ2-1; possible D gene TRBD2, 6 bases. Germline V gives CDR1 SSHAT, CDR2 FNYEAQ (reference sequence). The CDR3 loop spans 15 amino acids. For the CDR3, the DNA is TGTGCTAGCAGCTTAGGACGACTAGGACGCAATGAGCAGTTCTTC. Protein: CASSLGRLGRNEQFF.

This chain joins TRBV6-1 and TRBJ2-1; TRBD2 matches at 9 bases. Losses at the gene ends were 8 bases for V and 7 bases for J; bases not matched to a gene: 12. Looked up from germline, CDR1 is MNHNS and CDR2 is SASEGT. This CDR3 is built from 15 residues. The CDR3 nucleotides read TGTGCCAGCGCTCAGGGCGGGGGGGCATTGAATGAGCAGTTCTTC. It translates to CASAQGGGALNEQFF.

The sample holds a few counts of this clonotype. This chain uses TRBV5-1 with TRBJ2-2, with D perhaps matching TRBD2 (6 bases). The CDR3 totals 15 residues. Germline loops: CDR1 SGHRS, CDR2 YFSETQ. V shed 2 bases and J shed 1 base, with 9 bases lying between them. In DNA form, the CDR3 reads TGCGCCAGCAGCTTCGAGGAGGGGAACACCGGGGAGCTGTTTTTT. It encodes CASSFEEGNTGELFF.

This clonotype has ten or more counts. This chain connects TRBV7-2 to TRBJ2-3; D is perhaps TRBD1 (6 bases). The V gene's germline CDR1 is SGHTA and CDR2 FQGNSA. Trimming left V 5 bases short and J 3 bases short, with 9 bases between. This CDR3 comprises 13 residues. Written as DNA, the CDR3 is TGTGCCAGCAGCCAACAGGGTACAGATACGCAGTATTTT. It yields the protein CASSQQGTDTQYF.

This clonotype was detected only a few times. This rearrangement joins TRBV7-3 to TRBJ1-1; TRBD1 agrees at 7 bases. V shed 5 bases and J 4 bases; nucleotides not matched to a gene: 4. The CDR3 is 13 amino acids. CDR1 is SGHTA, CDR2 FQGTGA, per germline. The CDR3 sequence: CASSKQGPTEAFF. For the CDR3, the DNA is TGTGCCAGCAGCAAACAGGGGCCCACTGAAGCTTTCTTT.

This clonotype came up a few times. This chain connects TRBV6-5 to TRBJ1-5; D is uncertain. Looked up from germline, CDR1 is MNHEY and CDR2 is SVGAGI. The CDR3 is 14 residues long. V dropped 6 bases and J dropped 3 bases, with 12 bases sitting between them. The DNA of the CDR3 is TGTGCCAGCAGCCTCCGGGTTACCAATCAGCCCCAGCATTTT. Its protein product is CASSLRVTNQPQHF.

This rearrangement joins TRBV7-2 to TRBJ1-2, with D tentatively TRBD1 (6 bases). CDR3 length equals 16 residues. Deletions cut 4 bases from V and 5 bases from J, with 20 bases between. Germline values: CDR1 SGHTA, CDR2 FQGNSA. CDR3 sequence: CASSSRGRKGGYGYTF. CDR3 sequence (DNA): TGTGCCAGCAGCTCCCGAGGGAGAAAGGGGGGGTATGGCTACACCTTC.

The rearrangement links TRBV7-2 to TRBJ1-1; TRBD1 might be the D (6 bases). CDR1 and CDR2 from the germline V gene are SGHTA and FQGNSA. Trimming took 5 bases from V and 11 from J, leaving 21 bases between them. CDR3 length: 14 residues. CDR3 residues: CASSATQNREGAFF. The CDR3 nucleotides are TGTGCCAGCAGCGCCACCCAGAACAGGGAGGGCGCTTTCTTT.

This chain uses TRBV5-1 with TRBJ2-1; 11 bases match TRBD2. Germline CDR1 is SGHRS and CDR2 is YFSETQ. The ends lost 3 bases at V and 9 bases at J; junction bases unmatched: 11. This CDR3 comprises 16 residues. The CDR3 DNA reads as TGCGCCAGCAGCTCGAATAGTGGACTAGCGGGCGTTGAGCAGTTCTTC. Residues: CASSSNSGLAGVEQFF.

The gene calls are TRBV7-9 and TRBJ2-5; D possibly corresponds to TRBD1 (6 bases). The germline V and J ends were trimmed by 5 bases and 5 bases, with 18 bases remaining between them. Germline CDR1 is SEHNR and CDR2 is FQNEAQ (reference sequence). This CDR3 contains 15 residues. CDR3 in amino acids: CASSPGQFKWETQYF. The CDR3 DNA reads TGTGCCAGCAGCCCCGGACAGTTCAAGTGGGAGACCCAGTACTTC.

The CDR3 nucleotides read TGCAGCGTCGAAACTGACATCCAAGAGACCCAGTACTTC. This translates into CSVETDIQETQYF. The chain carries TRBV29-1 and TRBJ2-5; D is undetermined. The germline V and J ends were trimmed by 6 bases and 1 base, with 12 bases remaining between them. Per germline, CDR1 SQVTM and CDR2 ANQGSEA. CDR3 length equals 13 residues.

The chain recombines TRBV11-2 with TRBJ1-1; D is uncertain. CDR3 length: 15 residues. In germline, CDR1 is SGHAT, CDR2 FQNNGV. Trimming stripped 4 bases from V and 6 bases from J, with 18 bases between. CDR3 sequence: CASSSRSGVSAEAFF. The CDR3 DNA reads TGTGCCAGCAGCTCACGCTCCGGGGTATCTGCTGAAGCTTTCTTT.

This sequence joins TRBV29-1 and TRBJ2-1, with 10 bases aligning to TRBD2. Germline loops: CDR1 SQVTM, CDR2 ANQGSEA. The CDR3 extends over 13 amino acids. Germline trimming cut 6 bases from V and 6 bases from J; bases unmatched to any gene: 5. CDR3: CSVGLATSNEQFF. CDR3 coding DNA: TGCAGCGTGGGACTAGCGACGTCCAATGAGCAGTTCTTC.

The chain has TRBV12-3 or TRBV12-4 and TRBJ1-5; 8 bases match TRBD1. The CDR3 runs 16 residues. V lost 5 bases to trimming and J lost 3 bases; unmatched junction nucleotides: 9. The CDR3, as DNA: TGTGCCAGCAGTATGACCGGGACAGGCCCCAATCAGCCCCAGCATTTT. It yields the protein CASSMTGTGPNQPQHF.

The CDR3 spells CASSYSTGVGSPLHF. The CDR3 coding sequence is TGTGCCAGCAGTTACTCCACAGGGGTTGGTTCACCCCTCCACTTT. The rearrangement joins TRBV6-5 to TRBJ1-6; TRBD1 matches at 7 bases. After removal of 0 bases from V and 9 bases from J, the junction contained 5 bases not matched to a gene. Germline V gives CDR1 MNHEY, CDR2 SVGAGI. The CDR3 is 15 amino acids.

This clonotype was counted many times. The V call is TRBV7-2, the J call TRBJ2-3; D gene ambiguous. The V gene lost 5 bases and the J gene lost 4 bases, with 7 bases spanning the gap. This CDR3 is 12 amino acids long. The germline V gene has CDR1 SGHTA and CDR2 FQGNSA. The CDR3 coding sequence is TGTGCCAGCAGCCCGGCCGCAGATACGCAGTATTTT. Its translation is CASSPAADTQYF.

The rearrangement links TRBV5-1 to TRBJ2-7; 8 bases align to TRBD1. Germline V gene sequence: CDR1 SGHRS, CDR2 YFSETQ. The CDR3 covers 16 residues. The V and J ends lost 1 base and 1 base, in that order; junction bases with no gene match: 7. This CDR3 reads CASSLMDRVWSYEQYF. CDR3 nucleotides: TGCGCCAGCAGCTTGATGGACAGGGTGTGGTCCTACGAGCAGTACTTC.